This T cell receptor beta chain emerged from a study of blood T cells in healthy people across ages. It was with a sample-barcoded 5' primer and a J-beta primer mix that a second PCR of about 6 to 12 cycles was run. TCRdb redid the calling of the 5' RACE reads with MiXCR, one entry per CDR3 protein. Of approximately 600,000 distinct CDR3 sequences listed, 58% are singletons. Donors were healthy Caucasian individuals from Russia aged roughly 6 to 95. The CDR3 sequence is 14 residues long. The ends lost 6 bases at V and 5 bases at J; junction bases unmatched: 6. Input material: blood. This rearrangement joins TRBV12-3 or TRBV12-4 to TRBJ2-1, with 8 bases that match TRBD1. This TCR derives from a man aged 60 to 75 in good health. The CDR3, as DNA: TGTGCCAGCAGATCCACAGGGGGAAACAATGAGCAGTTCTTC. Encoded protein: CASRSTGGNNEQFF.